Below are 28 T cell receptor beta chains sequenced from a single sample in a study of cytomegalovirus exposure and HLA in healthy donors. The PCR contained 60 Vbeta and 13 Jbeta primers. Assay: immunoSEQ multiplex PCR; the TCRdb copy retains only in-frame clones and omits some. Of roughly 250,000 clones detected, roughly 80% appear once; the ten largest clones hold approximately 0.3%. Source material: PBMCs. These TCRs come from a girl aged 2-15 years in good health and CMV-seronegative.

V is TRBV6-5 and J is TRBJ2-3, with D unresolved. Germline V gene sequence: CDR1 MNHEY, CDR2 SVGAGI. Trimming pared 0 bases from V and 3 bases from J, leaving 13 bases between. CDR3 length: 16 residues. The CDR3 DNA sequence: TGTGCCAGCAGTTACTCGGCTAGAACGGATACAGATACGCAGTATTTT. Translated: CASSYSARTDTDTQYF.

The rearrangement links TRBV5-4 to TRBJ2-7; a possible D gene is TRBD1 (5 bases). Trimming shortened V by 4 bases and J by 5 bases, and 10 bases separated the two germline ends. This CDR3 spans 12 amino acids. Germline CDR1 reads SGHNT; CDR2 reads YYREEE (reference sequence). CDR3 sequence (DNA): TGTGCCAGCAGCGTTCAGGGTCACGAGCAGTACTTC. It is translated as CASSVQGHEQYF.

The J gene is TRBJ1-1, the V gene TRBV7-6; the D gene is possibly TRBD1 (5 bases). The CDR3 contains 12 residues. Germline values: CDR1 SGHVS, CDR2 FNYEAQ. V was shortened by 6 bases and J by 0 bases, with 5 bases between the two germline ends. The CDR3 DNA follows: TGTGCCAGCAGGACAGTGAACACTGAAGCTTTCTTT. Encoded protein: CASRTVNTEAFF.

The chain recombines TRBV14 with TRBJ1-1; D is undetermined. This CDR3 spans 14 amino acids. V was cut by 0 bases and J by 1 base, with 6 bases left in between. Germline V CDR1 and CDR2: SGHDN, FVKESK. The CDR3 spells CASSQDRQNTEAFF. The CDR3 bases are TGTGCCAGCAGCCAAGACCGACAGAACACTGAAGCTTTCTTT.

The chain couples TRBV7-8 to TRBJ2-1; 11 nucleotides match TRBD2. The length of the CDR3 is 20 residues. In germline, CDR1 is SGHVS, CDR2 FQNEAQ. The V gene end was trimmed by 4 bases and the J gene end by 2 bases; junction bases not matched to a gene: 16. CDR3 nucleotide sequence: TGTGCCAGCAGCTCCCGGTTGCCTAGCGGGAGGAGGGGGCCCTACAATGAGCAGTTCTTC. Translated, it gives CASSSRLPSGRRGPYNEQFF.

V and J are TRBV11-3 and TRBJ2-5, with 12 bases that match TRBD2. Germline V lookup: CDR1 SGHNT, CDR2 YENEEA. Germline trimming cut 3 bases from V and 5 bases from J; bases unmatched to any gene: 7. This CDR3 region has 16 residues. The CDR3 reads CASSFGLAGGPETQYF. The CDR3 coding sequence is TGTGCCAGCAGCTTCGGGCTAGCGGGGGGGCCGGAGACCCAGTACTTC.

The chain uses TRBV28 and TRBJ1-2; maybe TRBD1 (5 bases). V shed 6 bases and J shed 3 bases, with 14 bases lying between them. CDR1 MDHEN and CDR2 SYDVKM come from the germline V gene. There are 14 residues in the CDR3. CDR3 in DNA: TGTGCCAGCAGCATTACCCAGGGTTACTATGGCTACACCTTC. It encodes CASSITQGYYGYTF.

J is TRBJ2-5 and V is TRBV25-1, with a weak D call TRBD1 (6 bases). The J call may be in error: the DNA end matches TRBJ2-7 better. This CDR3 has 14 amino acids. Germline values: CDR1 MGHDK, CDR2 SYGVNS. DNA of the CDR3: TGTGCCAGCAGTACACAGGGCAGGCCCTACGAGCAGTACTTC. It specifies CASSTQGRPYEQYF.

The chain recombines TRBV30 with TRBJ1-5; 7 bases agree with TRBD1. V was pared by 0 bases and J by 0 bases, with 5 bases of the junction left unmatched. The CDR3 length is 16 residues. The V gene's germline CDR1 is GTSNPN and CDR2 SVGIG (reference sequence). For the CDR3, the DNA is TGTGCCTGGAGTGTCTCGGCAGGGGGTAGCAATCAGCCCCAGCATTTT. Its protein product is CAWSVSAGGSNQPQHF.

The chain couples TRBV2 to TRBJ2-7; the match to TRBD1 covers 11 bases. This CDR3 has 15 amino acids. Germline V gene lookup returns CDR1 SNHLY and CDR2 FYNNEI. V shed 6 bases and J 2 bases; nucleotides not matched to a gene: 6. The CDR3 reads CASREGTGGTYEQYF. The CDR3 coding sequence is TGTGCCAGCAGGGAGGGGACAGGGGGGACCTACGAGCAGTACTTC. Full variable domain (rest looked up from reference TRBV2 and TRBJ2-7): EPEVTQTPSHQVTQMGQEVILRCVPISNHLYFYWYRQILGQKVEFLVSFYNNEISEKSEIFDDQFSVERPDGSNFTLKIRSTKLEDSAMYFCASREGTGGTYEQYFGPGTRLTVT.

The rearrangement uses TRBV18 and TRBJ1-2, with D hard to call. This CDR3 is 12 amino acids long. The germline CDR1 and CDR2 sequences are KGHSH and LQKENI. Trimming removed 5 bases from V and 8 bases from J, with 12 bases in between. The CDR3 nucleotides are TGTGCCAGCTCAAGGGTCGGGGAAGGCTACACCTTC. Its protein is CASSRVGEGYTF.

This sequence joins TRBV14 and TRBJ2-1, with D unresolved. The V and J ends lost 2 bases and 0 bases respectively, with 14 bases between them. Germline V CDR1 and CDR2: SGHDN, FVKESK. The CDR3 has 17 amino acids. The CDR3 DNA reads TGTGCCAGCAGCCAACTCGTGGTATCCAGCTCCTACAATGAGCAGTTCTTC. It encodes CASSQLVVSSSYNEQFF.

This clone occurred once. V and J are TRBV4-1 and TRBJ2-5, with D maybe TRBD2 (6 bases). Germline CDR1 MGHRA, CDR2 YSYEKL. This CDR3 is 14 amino acids long. Deletions cut 5 bases from V and 6 bases from J, with 16 bases between. The chain's CDR3 is CASSTATGRQTQYF. The CDR3 DNA follows: TGCGCCAGCAGCACGGCGACGGGGAGGCAGACCCAGTACTTC.

This clone came up once. The chain is built from TRBV5-1 and TRBJ2-2, with D unresolved. In germline, CDR1 is SGHRS, CDR2 YFSETQ. Trimming stripped 2 bases from V and 2 bases from J, with 10 bases between. The CDR3 length is 15 residues. The CDR3 nucleotides are TGCGCCAGCAGCTTAGTCACAGACAACACCGGGGAGCTGTTTTTT. This gives the protein CASSLVTDNTGELFF.

The genes are TRBV28 and TRBJ1-4; 7 positions match TRBD1. Trimming at V came to 5 bases and at J to 8 bases, leaving 14 bases not matched to a gene. CDR1 is MDHEN, CDR2 SYDVKM, per germline. The CDR3 totals 16 residues. CDR3 protein: CASSARPTGWTEKLFF. CDR3 DNA sequence: TGTGCCAGCAGTGCCCGACCGACAGGGTGGACAGAAAAACTGTTTTTT. The full variable domain, its missing parts supplied by reference TRBV28 and TRBJ1-4, is DVKVTQSSRYLVKRTGEKVFLECVQDMDHENMFWYRQDPGLGLRLIYFSYDVKMKEKGDIPEGYSVSREKKERFSLILESASTNQTSMYLCASSARPTGWTEKLFFGSGTQLSVL.

This clone came up once. The chain joins TRBV28 to TRBJ1-2; 8 bases line up with TRBD1. This CDR3 has 14 amino acids. The V and J ends lost 6 bases and 8 bases, in that order; junction bases with no gene match: 11. The germline CDR1 and CDR2 sequences are MDHEN and SYDVKM. Here the CDR3 reads CASSPGTGLLGYTF. The CDR3 DNA reads as TGTGCCAGCAGCCCAGGGACAGGACTTTTGGGCTACACCTTC.

The sample holds a few counts of this clone. This CDR3 is CASSGRQGEAFF. The DNA of the CDR3 is TGTGCCAGCAGCGGGCGACAGGGCGAAGCTTTCTTT. The V call is TRBV6-5, the J call TRBJ1-1; 7 bases align to TRBD1. The V and J ends lost 6 bases and 8 bases, in that order; junction bases with no gene match: 6. Looked up from germline, CDR1 is MNHEY and CDR2 is SVGAGI. CDR3 length: 12 residues.

This clone was seen a handful of times. This sequence joins TRBV5-1 and TRBJ1-3; tentatively, D is TRBD1 (5 bases). The V end was cut by 0 bases, the J end by 0 bases, with 7 bases between. CDR3 length: 15 amino acids. Per germline, CDR1 SGHRS and CDR2 YFSETQ. The chain's CDR3 is CASSLEGFSGNTIYF. In DNA, the CDR3 is TGCGCCAGCAGCTTGGAGGGGTTCTCTGGAAACACCATATATTTT.

This chain joins TRBV5-5 and TRBJ1-5; D remains ambiguous. V lost 4 bases and J lost 0, with 11 bases in between. Per germline, CDR1 SGHKS and CDR2 YYEKEE (reference sequence). This CDR3 has 15 amino acids. The CDR3 loop is CASSEQPHSNQPQHF. The CDR3 region has the DNA TGTGCCAGCAGCGAACAGCCTCATAGCAATCAGCCCCAGCATTTT.

The gene calls are TRBV27 and TRBJ2-7; the D gene is possibly TRBD1 (5 bases). The CDR3 contains 14 residues. Trimming took off 0 bases at V and 3 bases at J, with 9 bases between the two ends. Per germline, CDR1 MNHEY and CDR2 SMNVEV (reference sequence). The CDR3 protein is CASSLSGHLYEQYF. The CDR3 coding sequence is TGTGCCAGCAGTTTATCGGGGCACCTCTACGAGCAGTACTTC.

This rearrangement joins TRBV7-3 to TRBJ2-3; tentative D call: TRBD2 (6 bases). V shed 5 bases and J shed 3 bases, with 18 bases lying between them. The CDR3 is 16 amino acids. Germline V lookup: CDR1 SGHTA, CDR2 FQGTGA. CDR3 nucleotides: TGTGCCAGCAGCCCAACTGGAGGGAGTAGGACAGATACGCAGTATTTT. Its translation: CASSPTGGSRTDTQYF.

V and J are TRBV27 and TRBJ2-2; 7 bases are a match to TRBD2. The V segment lost 6 bases and the J segment 0 bases; nucleotides outside the gene matches: 10. The CDR3 totals 17 residues. Germline CDR1 reads MNHEY; CDR2 reads SMNVEV (reference sequence). The chain's CDR3 is CASSYSILAANTGELFF. CDR3 coding DNA: TGTGCCAGCAGCTACTCGATCCTAGCGGCGAACACCGGGGAGCTGTTTTTT.

This clone appeared once. V is TRBV28 and J is TRBJ1-3; D perhaps matches TRBD1 (6 bases). Germline V CDR1 and CDR2: MDHEN, SYDVKM. This CDR3 contains 15 residues. Trimming pared 3 bases from V and 5 bases from J, leaving 14 bases between. CDR3 coding DNA: TGTGCCAGCAGTTTCAGGGGCAGGGTTAGAAACACCATATATTTT. Amino acids: CASSFRGRVRNTIYF.

This clone was seen only once. This chain connects TRBV9 to TRBJ1-1, with D unresolved. Germline loops: CDR1 SGDLS, CDR2 YYNGEE. The CDR3 has 15 amino acids. V shed 0 bases and J shed 3 bases, with 12 bases lying between them. The CDR3 loop is CASSVEVGGYTEAFF. For the CDR3, the DNA is TGTGCCAGCAGCGTAGAAGTCGGAGGTTACACTGAAGCTTTCTTT.

The chain recombines TRBV7-8 with TRBJ2-7; 10 bases fit TRBD2. The CDR3 spans 15 residues. CDR1 is SGHVS and CDR2 is FQNEAQ in the germline V gene. V was pared by 5 bases and J by 3 bases, with 7 bases of the junction left unmatched. The CDR3 nucleotides are TGTGCCAGCAGCCGCCTAGCGGGAGACCTCTACGAGCAGTACTTC. This sequence encodes CASSRLAGDLYEQYF. Full variable domain (rest looked up from reference TRBV7-8 and TRBJ2-7): GAGVSQSPRYKVAKRGQDVALRCDPISGHVSLFWYQQALGQGPEFLTYFQNEAQLDKSGLPSDRFFAERPEGSVSTLKIQRTQQEDSAVYLCASSRLAGDLYEQYFGPGTRLTVT.

V usage is TRBV7-8 and J usage is TRBJ1-2; TRBD1 agrees at 8 bases. The CDR3 spans 13 residues. The junction had 3 bases not matched to a gene; V was cut back by 6 bases and J by 3 bases. Per germline, CDR1 SGHVS and CDR2 FQNEAQ. CDR3 amino acids: CASRPGQDYGYTF. The CDR3 region has the DNA TGTGCCAGCAGGCCGGGACAGGACTATGGCTACACCTTC.

This sequence joins TRBV5-8 and TRBJ1-6; 9 bases line up with TRBD1. Unmatched junction bases numbered 5, after V lost 1 base and J lost 9 bases. This CDR3 has 15 residues. Germline V CDR1 and CDR2: SGHTS, YDEGEE. In DNA form, the CDR3 reads TGTGCCAGCAGCTTGAGTTACAGGGGGCGTTCACCCCTCCACTTT. It codes for CASSLSYRGRSPLHF.

This chain joins TRBV30 and TRBJ1-2, with 9 nucleotides matching TRBD1. The CDR3 loop spans 15 amino acids. V was clipped by 1 base and J by 5 bases; unmatched bases: 8. CDR1 GTSNPN and CDR2 SVGIG come from the germline V gene (reference sequence). The DNA of the CDR3 is TGTGCCTGGAGTGCAAACCCCGGGACAGGGTATGGCTACACCTTC. Translation: CAWSANPGTGYGYTF.